The 8 T cell receptor beta chains below come from one sample, sequenced in a study of blood T cells in healthy people across ages (dated by TCRdb to the mid-2010s). The library was generated by 5' RACE. Data came from an Illumina HiSeq 2500. A second PCR of about 6 to 11 cycles was run with a J-beta primer mix and a sample-barcoded 5' primer. TCRdb's own reprocessing of the public reads used fastp at Q25 and MiXCR and kept productive beta chains. When rows share a CDR3 protein, they turn into one entry using the most common DNA and genes. The sample has fewer than 900,000 distinct CDR3 sequences on record, about 40% of them singletons. In total, the top ten clones hold 20% to 25% of the sample. The sequencing sample was made of blood. Receptors originate from a woman aged 55 to 70 in good health.

The chain recombines TRBV7-9 with TRBJ2-2; 8 bases fit TRBD2. Germline V gives CDR1 SEHNR, CDR2 FQNEAQ (reference sequence). This CDR3 comprises 14 residues. In DNA, the CDR3 is TGTGCTTCGGGGGGGCGGACGAACACCGGGGAGCTGTTTTTT. It specifies CASGGRTNTGELFF.

The CDR3, as DNA: TGTGCCACTACCGGGACAGGGGGAGTCCGAGGGAACTATGGCTACACCTTC. Protein: CATTGTGGVRGNYGYTF. The gene calls are TRBV7-9 and TRBJ1-2; 11 nucleotides align to TRBD1. The CDR3 runs to 17 residues. Trimming removed 10 bases from V and 2 bases from J; junction bases left unmatched: 15. The germline V gene has CDR1 SEHNR and CDR2 FQNEAQ (reference sequence).

This clonotype has a count of ten or more. The gene calls are TRBV20-1 and TRBJ2-1, with D possibly being TRBD1 (5 bases). CDR3 length: 14 amino acids. V was pared by 6 bases and J by 4 bases, with 16 bases between. CDR1 is DFQATT and CDR2 is SNEGSKA in the germline V gene (reference sequence). This CDR3 is CSARLGPNYNEQFF. CDR3 nucleotides: TGCAGTGCAAGATTGGGGCCTAATTACAATGAGCAGTTCTTC.

The V gene is TRBV15, the J gene TRBJ1-4, with 7 bases fitting TRBD1. CDR1 and CDR2 (germline): LNHNV, YYDKDF (reference sequence). V shed 7 bases, J shed 4 bases, and the junction held 3 bases outside the gene matches. The length of the CDR3 is 13 residues. Here the CDR3 reads CATKGQINEKLFF. The CDR3, as DNA: TGTGCCACCAAGGGACAGATTAATGAAAAACTGTTTTTT.

Regarding this clonotype: The CDR3 does not end in the conserved phenylalanine or tryptophan, so this is likely a read error. This chain uses TRBV6-2 or TRBV6-3 with TRBJ2-5, with unresolved D. The J call may be wrong; the DNA end is better matched by TRBJ2-7. Looked up from germline, CDR1 is MNHEY and CDR2 is SVGEGT. The CDR3 has 15 amino acids. The CDR3 here is CASSYSITVSYEQYL. CDR3 nucleotides: TGTGCCAGCAGTTACTCGATCACCGTCTCCTACGAGCAGTACTTA.

This clonotype was seen repeatedly, ten times or more. The J gene is TRBJ1-6, the V gene TRBV5-6, with D perhaps matching TRBD1 (6 bases). CDR1 is SGHDT, CDR2 YYEEEE, per germline. CDR3 length: 15 amino acids. V gave up 1 base and J gave up 5 bases, with 10 bases separating them. CDR3 loop: CASSLTGSDNSPLHF. In DNA, the CDR3 is TGTGCCAGCAGCTTGACAGGGTCCGATAATTCACCCCTCCACTTT.

This chain links TRBV3-1 with TRBJ2-7; 7 bases align to TRBD1. There are 13 residues in the CDR3. The V gene's germline CDR1 is LGHDT and CDR2 YNNKEL (reference sequence). V shed 2 bases, J shed 4 bases, and the junction held 2 bases outside the gene matches. CDR3 coding DNA: TGTGCCAGCAGCCAAACACAGGGGTACGAGCAGTACTTC. This gives the protein CASSQTQGYEQYF.

In this sample, this clonotype turned up once. The rearrangement uses TRBV7-2 and TRBJ2-5, with 7 bases matching TRBD1. The germline CDR1 and CDR2 sequences are SGHTA and FQGNSA. The CDR3 extends over 11 amino acids. After removal of 4 bases from V and 13 bases from J, the junction contained 6 bases not matched to a gene. In DNA, the CDR3 is TGTGCCAGCAGCTCAGGACAGGAACCGTACTTC. Its protein product is CASSSGQEPYF.